What follows are 18 T cell receptor beta chains derived from one specimen sequenced in a study of blood T cell repertoires in COVID-19. The table came from immunoSEQ multiplex PCR; TCRdb's copy has only in-frame clones and leaves some out. The repertoire holds about 100,000 clones, about nine tenths seen once, with less than 2.5% in the top ten. Sample: peripheral blood. The source of these receptors is a man aged 50 to 59 with active COVID-19.

V and J are TRBV5-1 and TRBJ1-2; D may be TRBD1 (6 bases). Trimming removed 4 bases at V and 3 bases at J, with 13 bases between. Germline V gene data show CDR1 as SGHRS and CDR2 as YFSETQ. This CDR3 contains 14 residues. In nucleotides, the CDR3 is TGCGCCAGCAGCCCCGGGGGGGGCGACTATGGCTACACCTTC. This codes for CASSPGGGDYGYTF. Using reference TRBV5-1 and TRBJ1-2 for the parts outside the CDR3, the full variable domain is KAGVTQTPRYLIKTRGQQVTLSCSPISGHRSVSWYQQTPGQGLQFLFEYFSETQRNKGNFPGRFSGRQFSNSRSEMNVSTLELGDSALYLCASSPGGGDYGYTFGSGTRLTVV.

This chain joins TRBV4-1 and TRBJ2-2; weak D call: TRBD1 (5 bases). Looked up from germline, CDR1 is MGHRA and CDR2 is YSYEKL. CDR3 length equals 17 residues. V lost 1 base and J lost 6, with 18 bases in between. CDR3 residues: CASSQVRWQGGAGELFF. The CDR3 DNA reads as TGCGCCAGCAGCCAAGTCAGGTGGCAGGGTGGGGCCGGGGAGCTGTTTTTT.

This clone was seen a single time. The chain combines TRBV9 with TRBJ2-3; 12 nucleotides align to TRBD2. Per the germline V gene, CDR1 is SGDLS and CDR2 is YYNGEE. This CDR3 is built from 21 residues. Trimming at V came to 3 bases and at J to 4 bases, leaving 21 bases not matched to a gene. This CDR3 is CASSAIPGPTSGSRGADTQYF. The CDR3 DNA reads TGTGCCAGCAGCGCCATCCCCGGCCCGACTAGCGGGAGTCGGGGCGCAGATACGCAGTATTTT.

CDR3 region: CASSVNHGNRVTGELFF. The CDR3 DNA reads as TGTGCCAGCAGCGTAAATCACGGGAATAGGGTCACCGGGGAGCTGTTTTTT. The chain employs TRBV9 and TRBJ2-2, with TRBD2 as a possible D gene (5 bases). Trimming took 1 base from V and 4 from J, leaving 17 bases between them. Germline V CDR1 and CDR2: SGDLS, YYNGEE. The CDR3 runs to 17 residues.

This clone was seen once. The genes are TRBV19 and TRBJ2-6; the match to TRBD1 covers 7 bases. V lost 8 bases and J lost 2; bases outside the gene matches: 12. CDR1 and CDR2 (germline): LNHDA, SQIVND (reference sequence). This CDR3 contains 17 residues. The CDR3 bases are TGTGCCAGTTGCTCCGAGACAGGGATCCCTGGGGCCAACGTCCTGACTTTC. Amino acids: CASCSETGIPGANVLTF.

The chain joins TRBV3-1 (or the pseudogene TRBV3-2) to TRBJ2-5; D might be TRBD1 (6 bases). The V end lost 4 bases, the J end lost 5 bases, and 23 bases lay between the germline ends. The CDR3 has 17 residues. Germline V CDR1 and CDR2: LGHDT, YNNKEL (reference sequence). CDR3 coding DNA: TGTGCCAGCAGCCCCCTCGGGGACAACCCCTCAGGGGAGACCCAGTACTTC. This codes for CASSPLGDNPSGETQYF.

The chain recombines TRBV5-6 with TRBJ1-1, with 7 bases lining up with TRBD1. Germline V gene lookup returns CDR1 SGHDT and CDR2 YYEEEE. The CDR3 loop spans 15 amino acids. Trimming took 4 bases from V and 6 from J; bases not matched to a gene: 12. CDR3 nucleotide sequence: TGTGCCAGCAGCCTCGACAGGGTACGGGGCCCTGAAGCTTTCTTT. This codes for CASSLDRVRGPEAFF. Drawing the rest from reference TRBV5-6 and TRBJ1-1, the complete variable domain is DAGVTQSPTHLIKTRGQQVTLRCSPKSGHDTVSWYQQALGQGPQFIFQYYEEEERQRGNFPDRFSGHQFPNYSSELNVNALLLGDSALYLCASSLDRVRGPEAFFGQGTRLTVV.

This clone was observed once. This chain joins TRBV2 and TRBJ2-7, with 7 bases matching TRBD1. Germline V gene sequence: CDR1 SNHLY, CDR2 FYNNEI. This CDR3 is built from 13 residues. The trim removed 7 bases at V and 3 bases at J, leaving 6 bases unmatched. The CDR3 reads CASIDRVLYEQYV. The CDR3 DNA reads as TGTGCCAGCATCGACAGGGTCCTCTACGAGCAGTACGTC.

The chain uses TRBV7-3 and TRBJ2-1; the D gene is possibly TRBD2 (6 bases). Per the germline V gene, CDR1 is SGHTA and CDR2 is FQGTGA. With 4 bases removed from V and 1 base from J, the gap between germline ends came to 11 bases. The CDR3 is 15 residues long. The CDR3 here is CASSSRLVSYNEQFF. CDR3 sequence (DNA): TGTGCCAGCAGCTCTCGACTAGTTTCCTACAATGAGCAGTTCTTC. Full variable domain (outside the CDR3, taken from reference TRBV7-3 and TRBJ2-1): GAGVSQTPSNKVTEKGKYVELRCDPISGHTALYWYRQSLGQGPEFLIYFQGTGAADDSGLPNDRFFAVRPEGSVSTLKIQRTERGDSAVYLCASSSRLVSYNEQFFGPGTRLTVL.

V gene TRBV5-4 combines with J gene TRBJ2-5; TRBD2 aligns across 10 bases. CDR3 length: 13 amino acids. Germline values: CDR1 SGHNT, CDR2 YYREEE (reference sequence). V was pared by 10 bases and J by 1 base, with 4 bases of the junction left unmatched. The CDR3 DNA follows: TGTGCCGGTTCTAGCGGGGGCCAAGAGACCCAGTACTTC. Protein: CAGSSGGQETQYF.

The J gene is TRBJ2-5, the V gene TRBV5-1; D perhaps matches TRBD2 (5 bases). Germline V gene data show CDR1 as SGHRS and CDR2 as YFSETQ. The CDR3 consists of 15 residues. Trimming cost V 1 base and J 2 bases, with 12 bases left between them. The CDR3 loop reads CASSLFGGLQETQYF. The CDR3 DNA reads as TGCGCCAGCAGCTTGTTCGGCGGGCTACAAGAGACCCAGTACTTC.

The gene calls are TRBV19 and TRBJ2-1; D ambiguous. CDR3 size: 11 residues. CDR1 is LNHDA, CDR2 SQIVND, per germline (reference sequence). V was cut by 3 bases and J by 9 bases, with 6 bases left in between. The CDR3 DNA reads as TGTGCCAGTAGTATCTATGGTGAGCAGTTCTTC. This translates into CASSIYGEQFF.

This chain connects TRBV11-3 to TRBJ1-6; TRBD1 might be the D (5 bases). The V and J ends lost 5 bases and 11 bases respectively, with 25 bases between them. CDR1 SGHNT and CDR2 YENEEA come from the germline V gene. CDR3 length: 17 residues. CDR3 nucleotide sequence: TGTGCCAGCAGCCGGAGCAGGGACCGCGGGGCGGTAACACCCCTCCACTTT. This gives the protein CASSRSRDRGAVTPLHF.

V gene TRBV7-2 combines with J gene TRBJ2-1; perhaps TRBD2 as D (6 bases). Germline assignment: CDR1 SGHTA and CDR2 FQGNSA. This CDR3 spans 14 amino acids. With 5 bases removed from V and 6 bases from J, the gap between germline ends came to 14 bases. This CDR3 is CASSPRELGNEQFF. The CDR3 nucleotides are TGTGCCAGCAGCCCTCGGGAGTTGGGCAATGAGCAGTTCTTC.

The genes are TRBV5-4 and TRBJ1-1; D uncertain. V dropped 0 bases and J dropped 3 bases, with 3 bases sitting between them. The CDR3 totals 12 residues. Germline CDR1 and CDR2: SGHNT and YYREEE (reference sequence). As DNA, the CDR3 is TGTGCCAGCAGCTTGGACTACACTGAAGCTTTCTTT. This gives the protein CASSLDYTEAFF.

The chain combines TRBV11-2 with TRBJ2-1; 14 bases map to TRBD2. The CDR3 is 17 amino acids. Trimming removed 6 bases from V and 8 bases from J; junction bases left unmatched: 12. Germline CDR1 SGHAT, CDR2 FQNNGV. The CDR3 bases are TGTGCCAGCAGTCAAATACGGGGGACTAGCGGGAGCTATGAGCAGTTCTTC. Protein: CASSQIRGTSGSYEQFF.

The chain uses TRBV7-9 and TRBJ1-4; D is possibly TRBD1 (6 bases). CDR3 length: 13 residues. CDR1 and CDR2 (germline): SEHNR, FQNEAQ (reference sequence). Trimming pared 6 bases from V and 8 bases from J, leaving 13 bases between. CDR3 bases: TGTGCCAGCAGGACTACAGGGCTAGAAAAACTGTTTTTT. Translating gives CASRTTGLEKLFF.

The chain couples TRBV2 to TRBJ2-1; 11 nucleotides align to TRBD2. The CDR3 is 18 residues long. V lost 4 bases, J lost 3 bases, and 11 bases stayed unmatched. Germline V CDR1 and CDR2: SNHLY, FYNNEI. CDR3 in amino acids: CASSVGAASGGLYNEQFF. Written as DNA, the CDR3 is TGTGCCAGCAGTGTGGGGGCGGCTAGCGGGGGGCTCTACAATGAGCAGTTCTTC.